Below are 27 T cell receptor beta chains sequenced from a single sample in a study of vaccination and CD4 T cells after COVID-19 (dated by TCRdb to between 2021 and 2024). In the paper's terms, the treatment or condition label means: approximately 9-day PBMC culture with coronavirus spike peptide pools or control peptides (ViraFEST assay). For these TCRs, the target antigens are not known. To prepare the library, PCR was applied. Sequencing was carried out with an Illumina iSeq 100. DNA from cultured CD4+ T cells underwent TCR sequencing with the Oncomine TCR Beta short-read assay at the Johns Hopkins FTIC core. TCRdb reprocessed the public reads (quality trimming at Q25 with fastp, clone calling with MiXCR) and kept in-frame beta chains. Rows are combined by CDR3 protein, so each entry shows the most common genes and DNA. Present in this sample are more than 9,000 distinct CDR3 sequences, approximately 59% of which were seen just once. Approximately 15% of the sample goes to the ten largest clones.

Sequenced input: CD4+ T cells from blood, cultured in vitro. These receptors all come from a human donor who had recovered from COVID-19.

The V call is TRBV24-1, the J call TRBJ1-5; possible D gene TRBD1, 6 bases. Germline V lookup: CDR1 KGHDR, CDR2 SFDVKD. Trimming took 9 bases from V and 8 from J, leaving 13 bases between them. This CDR3 is 12 amino acids long. CDR3 nucleotide sequence: TGTGCCACCCATGACAGGATGAAGCCCCAGCATTTT. Its protein is CATHDRMKPQHF.

This clonotype has more than one count but fewer than ten. This chain's CDR3 is CSASIPGTGDGGYTF. The CDR3 bases are TGCAGTGCGAGTATCCCAGGGACAGGGGATGGGGGCTACACCTTC. J is TRBJ1-2 and V is TRBV20-1, with TRBD1 matching 10 bases. Germline CDR1 reads DFQATT; CDR2 reads SNEGSKA (reference sequence). J lost 8 bases, V lost 6 bases, and 15 bases had no gene match. The CDR3 spans 15 residues.

The chain is built from TRBV11-3 and TRBJ1-1; no firm D call. V was clipped by 6 bases and J by 3 bases, with 11 bases between them. The CDR3 totals 13 residues. Germline loops: CDR1 SGHNT, CDR2 YENEEA. The CDR3 nucleotides are TGTGCCAGCAGGAGGGTCCTGGACACTGAAGCTTTCTTT. Its protein is CASRRVLDTEAFF.

The gene calls are TRBV20-1 and TRBJ2-5; TRBD2 matches 7 bases. This CDR3 has 15 amino acids. The V gene's germline CDR1 is DFQATT and CDR2 SNEGSKA (reference sequence). The V segment lost 0 bases and the J segment 3 bases; nucleotides outside the gene matches: 7. The CDR3 here is CSARDGRGGEETQYF. The CDR3 region has the DNA TGCAGTGCTAGAGACGGCCGGGGAGGGGAAGAGACCCAGTACTTC.

This chain connects TRBV7-2 to TRBJ1-6, with a possible D match to TRBD1 (5 bases). The V gene's germline CDR1 is SGHTA and CDR2 FQGNSA. Trimming left V 4 bases short and J 8 bases short, with 15 bases between. The CDR3 consists of 15 residues. The CDR3 protein is CASSSRGLTDSPLHF. The CDR3 DNA sequence: TGTGCCAGCAGCTCAAGGGGACTAACGGATTCACCCCTCCACTTT.

The chain is built from TRBV7-2 and TRBJ2-6; D is unresolved. The germline gives CDR1 SGHTA, CDR2 FQGNSA. V gave up 5 bases and J gave up 0 bases, with 2 bases separating them. This CDR3 is built from 13 residues. The CDR3 nucleotides are TGTGCCAGCAGCAACTCTGGGGCCAACGTCCTGACTTTC. As protein: CASSNSGANVLTF.

CDR3 bases: TGCAGTGCTCGAAGTACCCAACGCCTGGCGGGAGGTTCCAGCTCCTACAATGAGCAGTTCTTC. This sequence encodes CSARSTQRLAGGSSSYNEQFF. The chain has TRBV20-1 and TRBJ2-1; 8 bases fit TRBD2. The CDR3 contains 21 residues. In germline, CDR1 is DFQATT, CDR2 SNEGSKA (reference sequence). Trimming took 5 bases from V and 0 from J; bases not matched to a gene: 24.

V usage is TRBV19 and J usage is TRBJ2-2; TRBD1 matches at 9 bases. The CDR3 is 18 residues long. V shed 3 bases, J shed 0 bases, and the junction held 8 bases outside the gene matches. From germline, CDR1 is LNHDA and CDR2 SQIVND (reference sequence). Written as DNA, the CDR3 is TGTGCCAGTAGTATGGGATTAAACAGGGGGCCGAACACCGGGGAGCTGTTTTTT. This encodes CASSMGLNRGPNTGELFF.

The chain employs TRBV2 and TRBJ1-2, with 7 bases fitting TRBD1. From germline, CDR1 is SNHLY and CDR2 FYNNEI. This CDR3 region has 14 residues. After removal of 7 bases from V and 4 bases from J, the junction contained 9 bases not matched to a gene. Here the CDR3 DNA reads TGTGCCAGCACCCTGACAGGGCCTTCCTATGGCTACACCTTC. Translated, it gives CASTLTGPSYGYTF.

The rearrangement uses TRBV7-3 and TRBJ2-1; D perhaps matches TRBD1 (6 bases). Trimming shortened V by 4 bases and J by 6 bases, and 13 bases separated the two germline ends. This CDR3 comprises 14 residues. CDR1 SGHTA and CDR2 FQGTGA come from the germline V gene. Here the CDR3 DNA reads TGTGCCAGCAGCTCCCAGGCGGACAGCAATGAGCAGTTCTTC. It encodes CASSSQADSNEQFF.

The chain uses TRBV2 and TRBJ2-7; TRBD1 might be the D (5 bases). The germline V gene encodes CDR1 SNHLY and CDR2 FYNNEI. This CDR3 spans 12 amino acids. The V end lost 7 bases, the J end lost 2 bases, and 9 bases lay between the germline ends. The DNA for the CDR3 is TGTGCCAGCATAGCAGGGCCCTACGAGCAGTACTTC. It yields the protein CASIAGPYEQYF.

This sequence joins TRBV19 and TRBJ1-1; D gene ambiguous. Looked up from germline, CDR1 is LNHDA and CDR2 is SQIVND (reference sequence). CDR3 size: 13 residues. Trimming removed 2 bases from V and 1 base from J, with 5 bases in between. The CDR3 DNA reads as TGTGCCAGTAGTATATCTGAGAACACTGAAGCTTTCTTT. Its translation is CASSISENTEAFF.

The genes are TRBV7-9 and TRBJ2-7; TRBD1 or TRBD2 may be the D gene (5 bases each). The V gene's germline CDR1 is SEHNR and CDR2 FQNEAQ (reference sequence). This CDR3 comprises 14 residues. Deletions cut 7 bases from V and 2 bases from J, with 15 bases between. This CDR3 is CASTPSGTAYEQYF. The CDR3 nucleotides read TGTGCCAGCACCCCGTCCGGGACGGCCTACGAGCAGTACTTC.

The CDR3 is CASSSLPGGGDTQYF. CDR3 sequence (DNA): TGTGCCAGCAGCTCCCTTCCGGGAGGGGGGGATACGCAGTATTTT. The rearrangement uses TRBV11-2 and TRBJ2-3; 8 nucleotides line up with TRBD2. J was trimmed by 6 bases and V by 4 bases; bases with no gene match: 9. The germline gives CDR1 SGHAT, CDR2 FQNNGV. This CDR3 comprises 15 residues.

Only a few counts were recorded for this clonotype. This chain links TRBV7-9 with TRBJ1-6; D is unclear. Trimming took 6 bases from V and 7 from J, leaving 10 bases between them. Germline V gene lookup returns CDR1 SEHNR and CDR2 FQNEAQ (reference sequence). This CDR3 comprises 13 residues. This chain's CDR3 is CASRSGGNSPLHF. In DNA form, the CDR3 reads TGTGCCAGCAGATCCGGAGGGAATTCACCCCTCCACTTT.

The chain recombines TRBV7-2 with TRBJ2-7, with 7 nucleotides matching TRBD1. CDR1 and CDR2 from the germline V gene are SGHTA and FQGNSA. The CDR3 covers 17 residues. Trimming cost V 0 bases and J 4 bases; bases outside gene matches: 12. The DNA for the CDR3 is TGTGCCAGCAGCTTAGCAGGTTTGGGCAGGGGGTTTTACGAGCAGTACTTC. This gives the protein CASSLAGLGRGFYEQYF.

The chain joins TRBV11-3 to TRBJ1-2; D ambiguous. The V end was cut by 0 bases, the J end by 4 bases, with 6 bases between. The CDR3 is 13 amino acids. Germline V gives CDR1 SGHNT, CDR2 YENEEA. The CDR3, as DNA: TGTGCCAGCAGCTTAGACCCAGCCTATGGCTACACCTTC. This codes for CASSLDPAYGYTF.

This chain joins TRBV20-1 and TRBJ2-7, with D tentatively TRBD2 (6 bases). CDR3 length: 14 residues. Germline CDR1 reads DFQATT; CDR2 reads SNEGSKA (reference sequence). The V end was cut by 1 base, the J end by 3 bases, with 13 bases between. The CDR3 here is CSARAGGRYYEQYF. CDR3 bases: TGCAGTGCTAGAGCCGGGGGAAGGTACTACGAGCAGTACTTC.

This clonotype was seen just once. Germline and junction disagree at one end, which may indicate a read error. V usage is TRBV11-3 and J usage is TRBJ2-3; D gene unclear. The length of the CDR3 is 12 residues. Per germline, CDR1 SGHNT and CDR2 YENEEA. DNA of the CDR3: TGTGCCAGCACCTTAAGGGCAGATACGCAGTATTTT. It specifies CASTLRADTQYF.

V usage is TRBV6-2 or TRBV6-3 and J usage is TRBJ1-1, with D possibly TRBD1 on 5 matching bases. This CDR3 region has 14 residues. The germline CDR1 and CDR2 sequences are MNHEY and SVGEGT. Trimming took 6 bases from V and 2 from J, leaving 13 bases between them. This CDR3 is CASRLKGLNTEAFF. As DNA, the CDR3 is TGTGCCAGCAGGTTAAAGGGGCTAAACACTGAAGCTTTCTTT.

The genes are TRBV7-3 and TRBJ1-3; D is unclear. CDR3 size: 17 residues. CDR1 and CDR2 (germline): SGHTA, FQGTGA. Deletions cut 2 bases from V and 0 bases from J, with 14 bases between. CDR3 coding DNA: TGTGCCAGCAGCTTATTCTGGTGGGTTCCCTCTGGAAACACCATATATTTT. Encoded protein: CASSLFWWVPSGNTIYF.

This clonotype was picked up one time. The chain recombines TRBV20-1 with TRBJ2-5, with D perhaps matching TRBD1 or TRBD2 (6 bases each). Germline lookup yields CDR1 DFQATT and CDR2 SNEGSKA (reference sequence). The ends were cut back, 0 bases at V and 4 bases at J, with 15 bases in the middle. The CDR3 has 15 residues. CDR3 DNA sequence: TGCAGTGCTAGAGATCCCCGGGGGCCAGGAGAGACCCAGTACTTC. Translated, it gives CSARDPRGPGETQYF.

This chain joins TRBV6-1 and TRBJ1-2; no clear D gene. Per the germline V gene, CDR1 is MNHNS and CDR2 is SASEGT. The CDR3 has 13 amino acids. The ends were cut back, 2 bases at V and 4 bases at J, with 8 bases in the middle. This CDR3 reads CASSEMASYGYTF. Here the CDR3 DNA reads TGTGCCAGCAGTGAAATGGCTTCCTATGGCTACACCTTC.

Only one count was recorded for this clonotype. The chain uses TRBV29-1 and TRBJ2-5; a weak D match, TRBD2 (5 bases). The germline V gene encodes CDR1 SQVTM and CDR2 ANQGSEA. Trimming removed 6 bases from V and 7 bases from J, with 24 bases in between. The CDR3 has 15 residues. This CDR3 is CSVEQTRDFSGTQYF. DNA of the CDR3: TGCAGCGTCGAACAAACCCGGGATTTCTCAGGGACCCAGTACTTC.

In this sample, this clonotype turned up a few times. The V call is TRBV18, the J call TRBJ1-3; D is unresolved. Per germline, CDR1 KGHSH and CDR2 LQKENI. The CDR3 length is 17 residues. V lost 6 bases, J lost 0 bases, and 18 bases lay in between. CDR3 DNA sequence: TGTGCCAGCTCGCCCAAAGGGCCACCCATCTCTGGAAACACCATATATTTT. Translating gives CASSPKGPPISGNTIYF.

This clonotype was picked up a small number of times. The V and J genes are TRBV6-1 and TRBJ1-1; D possibly corresponds to TRBD1 (6 bases). Germline lookup yields CDR1 MNHNS and CDR2 SASEGT. The CDR3 totals 16 residues. V dropped 7 bases and J dropped 1 base, with 19 bases sitting between them. This CDR3 reads CASTVGGRLGNTEAFF. As DNA, the CDR3 is TGTGCCAGCACCGTCGGGGGGCGTTTGGGGAACACTGAAGCTTTCTTT.

CDR3 sequence (DNA): TGTGCCAGCAGTGTCACTAGCGGTTCCACAGATACGCAGTATTTT. Amino acid sequence: CASSVTSGSTDTQYF. The chain uses TRBV6-4 and TRBJ2-3, with 8 bases aligning to TRBD2. Germline V CDR1 and CDR2: MRHNA, SNTAGT. The CDR3 sequence is 15 residues long. After removal of 4 bases from V and 2 bases from J, the junction contained 5 bases not matched to a gene.